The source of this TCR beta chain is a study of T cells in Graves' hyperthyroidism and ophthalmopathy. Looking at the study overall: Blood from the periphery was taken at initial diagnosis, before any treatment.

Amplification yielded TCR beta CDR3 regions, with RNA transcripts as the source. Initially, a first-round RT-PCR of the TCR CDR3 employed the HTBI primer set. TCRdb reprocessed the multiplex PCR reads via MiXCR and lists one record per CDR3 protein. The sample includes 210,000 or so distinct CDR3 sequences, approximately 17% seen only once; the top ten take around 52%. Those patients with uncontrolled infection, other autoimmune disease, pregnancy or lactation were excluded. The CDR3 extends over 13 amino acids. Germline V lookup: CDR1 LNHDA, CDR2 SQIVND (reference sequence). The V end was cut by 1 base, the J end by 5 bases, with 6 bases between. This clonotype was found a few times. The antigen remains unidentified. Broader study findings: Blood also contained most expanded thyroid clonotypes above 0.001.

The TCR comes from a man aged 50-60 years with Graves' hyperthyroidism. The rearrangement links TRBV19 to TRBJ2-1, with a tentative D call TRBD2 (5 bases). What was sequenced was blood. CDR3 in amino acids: CASSIGLNNEQFF. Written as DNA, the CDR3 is TGTGCCAGTAGTATAGGACTAAACAATGAGCAGTTCTTC.